Each of the 30 T cell receptor beta chains below was sequenced from the same sample in a study of T cell changes during pregnancy in multiple sclerosis. Only in-frame clones appear in the TCRdb table, and some are missing; sequencing was by immunoSEQ multiplex PCR. The sample includes 35,000 to 55,000 clones, more than 75% seen only once; the top ten take over 5%. Specimen: CD8+ T cells from peripheral blood mononuclear cells, collected after pregnancy. The origin of the receptors is a female donor in good health, enrolled as a control in a pregnancy study.

The V gene is TRBV4-3, the J gene TRBJ1-4; D is possibly TRBD1 (5 bases). The germline V gene has CDR1 LGHNA and CDR2 YSLEER. This CDR3 has 16 amino acids. Trimming cost V 1 base and J 5 bases, with 14 bases left between them. The CDR3 spells CASSQAPTASNEKLFF. As DNA, the CDR3 is TGCGCCAGCAGCCAAGCCCCGACAGCGTCGAATGAAAAACTGTTTTTT.

The chain joins TRBV5-4 to TRBJ2-2, with D possibly matching TRBD2 (5 bases). CDR1 and CDR2 from the germline V gene are SGHNT and YYREEE (reference sequence). There are 12 residues in the CDR3. With 2 bases removed from V and 6 bases from J, the gap between germline ends came to 5 bases. The CDR3, as DNA: TGTGCCAGCAGCTTCGGGGCCGGGGAGCTGTTTTTT. Amino acid sequence: CASSFGAGELFF.

The chain has TRBV7-8 and TRBJ1-4; D call uncertain. V was cut by 4 bases and J by 5 bases, with 26 bases left in between. The V gene's germline CDR1 is SGHVS and CDR2 FQNEAQ. The CDR3 totals 19 residues. The chain's CDR3 is CASSSTMHSNVAQNEKLFF. The CDR3 bases are TGTGCCAGCAGCTCAACGATGCACAGCAACGTCGCGCAAAATGAAAAACTGTTTTTT.

The CDR3 DNA sequence: TGTGCCAGCAGTTATCGAGAGGTTGGTCAGCCCCAGCATTTT. It encodes CASSYREVGQPQHF. This chain uses TRBV6-5 with TRBJ1-5; D is unresolved. Germline lookup yields CDR1 MNHEY and CDR2 SVGAGI. The V end lost 3 bases, the J end lost 6 bases, and 12 bases lay between the germline ends. The CDR3 extends over 14 amino acids.

The chain joins TRBV4-2 to TRBJ2-1; possibly TRBD2 for D (6 bases). CDR1 is LGHNA and CDR2 is YNFKEQ in the germline V gene. Trimming left V 3 bases short and J 2 bases short, with 11 bases between. The CDR3 has 15 amino acids. The CDR3, as DNA: TGTGCCAGCAGCCAGTTAGCGGCCACCTACAATGAGCAGTTCTTC. Amino acid sequence: CASSQLAATYNEQFF.

In the case of this clone: Relative to the germline gene, one junction end is altered; a read error may explain this. This CDR3 is CANSQELNTGELFF. The CDR3 DNA reads as TGCGCCAACAGCCAAGAACTTAACACCGGGGAGCTGTTTTTT. J is TRBJ2-2 and V is TRBV4-3; D unclear. The CDR3 totals 14 residues. Germline loops: CDR1 LGHNA, CDR2 YSLEER.

The genes are TRBV9 and TRBJ2-5, with TRBD1 identical over 7 bases. CDR1 is SGDLS and CDR2 is YYNGEE in the germline V gene. Germline trimming cut 0 bases from V and 4 bases from J; bases unmatched to any gene: 3. This CDR3 is built from 14 residues. The CDR3 here is CASSVAGTAETQYF. The CDR3 bases are TGTGCCAGCAGCGTAGCTGGGACAGCAGAGACCCAGTACTTC. Supplemented by reference TRBV9 and TRBJ2-5, the full variable domain reads DSGVTQTPKHLITATGQRVTLRCSPRSGDLSVYWYQQSLDQGLQFLIQYYNGEERAKGNILERFSAQQFPDLHSELNLSSLELGDSALYFCASSVAGTAETQYFGPGTRLLVL.

In DNA form, the CDR3 reads TGCGCCAGCAGCCAAGAATATCCGGGCTCCTACGAGCAGTACTTC. This codes for CASSQEYPGSYEQYF. The chain is built from TRBV4-3 and TRBJ2-7; no clear D. From germline, CDR1 is LGHNA and CDR2 YSLEER. Trimming took off 0 bases at V and 0 bases at J, with 9 bases between the two ends. This CDR3 is 15 amino acids long.

This clone was detected only once. The chain employs TRBV21-1 and TRBJ1-6; the table's D call, TRBD1, has no DNA check behind it. TRBV21-1 is described as a pseudogene. CDR3 size: 13 residues. In DNA, the CDR3 is TGTGCCAGCAATGATGCAGGGGTATCACCCCTCCACTTT. Amino acid sequence: CASNDAGVSPLHF.

The chain links TRBV9 to TRBJ2-7; 8 nucleotides align to TRBD1. The CDR3 loop spans 17 amino acids. Germline V lookup: CDR1 SGDLS, CDR2 YYNGEE. With 0 bases clipped from V and 12 bases from J, the junction kept 20 bases outside the gene matches. The CDR3 nucleotides read TGTGCCAGCAGCGTAGCTGAAGTAGGGACAGGTCGACCTATATTGTACTTC. It translates to CASSVAEVGTGRPILYF.

The genes are TRBV7-3 and TRBJ2-3; 8 bases map to TRBD1. The V gene's germline CDR1 is SGHTA and CDR2 FQGTGA. This CDR3 is built from 17 residues. The V and J ends lost 4 bases and 0 bases, in that order; junction bases with no gene match: 9. CDR3 sequence reads: CASSSGQGGPSTDTQYF. The CDR3 DNA sequence: TGTGCCAGCAGCTCCGGACAGGGCGGCCCTAGCACAGATACGCAGTATTTT. The full variable domain, completed using reference TRBV7-3 and TRBJ2-3, is GAGVSQTPSNKVTEKGKYVELRCDPISGHTALYWYRQSLGQGPEFLIYFQGTGAADDSGLPNDRFFAVRPEGSVSTLKIQRTERGDSAVYLCASSSGQGGPSTDTQYFGPGTRLTVL.

This clone was seen a few times. The chain combines TRBV19 with TRBJ1-1, with D tentatively TRBD1 (6 bases). Germline V gene lookup returns CDR1 LNHDA and CDR2 SQIVND (reference sequence). The CDR3 contains 15 residues. V was pared by 6 bases and J by 5 bases, with 19 bases between. CDR3 in DNA: TGTGCCAGTAGCCAAAACCGGGACATGAGGACTGAAGCTTTCTTT. Translation gives CASSQNRDMRTEAFF.

The chain couples TRBV4-2 to TRBJ1-2; D gene unclear. This CDR3 region has 15 residues. Germline loops: CDR1 LGHNA, CDR2 YNFKEQ. Trimming took 5 bases from V and 3 from J, leaving 16 bases between them. Here the CDR3 DNA reads TGTGCCAGCAGCGGAACTACCCTAGGAGACTATGGCTACACCTTC. As protein: CASSGTTLGDYGYTF.

This chain joins TRBV28 and TRBJ1-4; TRBD1 is a possible D gene (6 bases). With 7 bases removed from V and 0 bases from J, the gap between germline ends came to 18 bases. CDR1 and CDR2 from the germline V gene are MDHEN and SYDVKM. This CDR3 comprises 17 residues. The CDR3, as DNA: TGTGCCAGCACTTCCACAGGGACCTATGCAACTAATGAAAAACTGTTTTTT. Residues: CASTSTGTYATNEKLFF.

The chain couples TRBV4-3 to TRBJ1-6, with a weak D call TRBD1 (6 bases). V lost 0 bases and J lost 7, with 16 bases in between. The CDR3 length is 17 residues. Per germline, CDR1 LGHNA and CDR2 YSLEER. Here the CDR3 DNA reads TGCGCCAGCAGCCAAGATTCAGGGGTAAACTGGAATTCACCCCTCCACTTT. It specifies CASSQDSGVNWNSPLHF.

This sequence joins TRBV4-3 and TRBJ2-1, with 9 bases fitting TRBD2. V was pared by 1 base and J by 7 bases, with 8 bases of the junction left unmatched. There are 16 residues in the CDR3. Germline values: CDR1 LGHNA, CDR2 YSLEER. CDR3 nucleotide sequence: TGCGCCAGCAGCCAAGCGATGGCGGGGGGGGGAAATGAGCAGTTCTTC. Residues: CASSQAMAGGGNEQFF.

Only one count was recorded for this clone. At one end the junction does not follow the germline gene, possibly because of a read error. The rearrangement joins TRBV7-9 to TRBJ1-4, with no clear D. The length of the CDR3 is 14 residues. In germline, CDR1 is SEHNR, CDR2 FQNEAQ (reference sequence). CDR3 sequence (DNA): TGTGCCAGCAGTTTAGTCTTAACTAATGAAAAACTGTTTTTT. This codes for CASSLVLTNEKLFF.

The chain has TRBV14 and TRBJ1-1, with D maybe TRBD1 (6 bases). Between the trimmed V and J ends, which lost 0 bases and 6 bases, there was a span of 17 bases. Germline CDR1 is SGHDN and CDR2 is FVKESK. The CDR3 length is 16 residues. The CDR3 here is CASSQDVTGSWPEAFF. CDR3 coding DNA: TGTGCCAGCAGCCAAGATGTCACAGGGTCTTGGCCTGAAGCTTTCTTT.

The sample holds one count of this clone. The chain employs TRBV29-1 and TRBJ2-7, with D perhaps TRBD1 (6 bases). Germline lookup yields CDR1 SQVTM and CDR2 ANQGSEA. V lost 1 base and J lost 3, with 10 bases in between. This CDR3 comprises 13 residues. The CDR3 spells CSVEGTDSYEQYF. The CDR3 DNA reads TGCAGCGTTGAAGGGACAGACAGCTACGAGCAGTACTTC.

The V and J genes are TRBV9 and TRBJ2-2; 11 bases line up with TRBD2. The CDR3 has 16 residues. Trimming cost V 3 bases and J 4 bases; bases outside gene matches: 5. CDR1 SGDLS and CDR2 YYNGEE come from the germline V gene. CDR3 amino acids: CASSAGLAEFTGELFF. The CDR3 bases are TGTGCCAGCAGCGCGGGACTAGCGGAATTCACCGGGGAGCTGTTTTTT.

The gene calls are TRBV7-8 and TRBJ2-7; tentatively, D is TRBD2 (6 bases). Trimming pared 5 bases from V and 5 bases from J, leaving 19 bases between. Germline V gene sequence: CDR1 SGHVS, CDR2 FQNEAQ. This CDR3 region has 15 residues. DNA of the CDR3: TGTGCCAGCAGCCCGAATGATTGGGGGACTGACGAGCAGTACTTC. Translating gives CASSPNDWGTDEQYF.

V and J are TRBV4-3 and TRBJ2-1, with TRBD2 matching over 9 bases. V shed 3 bases, J shed 4 bases, and the junction held 7 bases outside the gene matches. Germline V gene sequence: CDR1 LGHNA, CDR2 YSLEER. The CDR3 covers 16 residues. CDR3 residues: CASSQERGGAYNEQFF. In nucleotides, the CDR3 is TGCGCCAGCAGCCAGGAACGCGGGGGGGCGTACAATGAGCAGTTCTTC.

The chain uses TRBV10-3 and TRBJ1-1, with 7 bases matching TRBD1. V lost 2 bases to trimming and J lost 6 bases; unmatched junction nucleotides: 6. Per germline, CDR1 ENHRY and CDR2 SYGVKD. The CDR3 runs 14 residues. The DNA for the CDR3 is TGTGCCATCAGTGAGCCCGACAGGGCTCCTGAAGCTTTCTTT. Translated, it gives CAISEPDRAPEAFF.

The chain joins TRBV5-3 to TRBJ2-7; D is unclear. TRBV5-3 is annotated as an ORF whose role is uncertain. Deletions cut 8 bases from V and 3 bases from J, with 12 bases between. The CDR3 extends over 12 amino acids. The chain's CDR3 is CARVDTYYEQYF. In nucleotides, the CDR3 is TGTGCCAGGGTTGACACTTACTACGAGCAGTACTTC.

The chain uses TRBV7-6 and TRBJ1-2; 7 bases match TRBD1. The CDR3 spans 15 residues. Trimming cost V 1 base and J 5 bases; bases outside gene matches: 7. Germline CDR1 and CDR2: SGHVS and FNYEAQ. CDR3 amino acids: CASSLEVGTAYGYTF. The CDR3, as DNA: TGTGCCAGCAGCTTAGAGGTTGGGACAGCTTATGGCTACACCTTC.

This clone appeared a single time. The chain links TRBV19 to TRBJ1-1; 7 bases map to TRBD1. The CDR3 spans 17 residues. Germline V CDR1 and CDR2: LNHDA, SQIVND (reference sequence). The trim removed 4 bases at V and 1 base at J, leaving 12 bases unmatched. The CDR3 region has the DNA TGTGCCAGTAGTACCCCAAAACAGGGGTTTAAGAACACTGAAGCTTTCTTT. Translation: CASSTPKQGFKNTEAFF.

The V call is TRBV5-6, the J call TRBJ2-7; 8 nucleotides agree with TRBD1. This CDR3 has 14 residues. The V gene's germline CDR1 is SGHDT and CDR2 YYEEEE. After removal of 4 bases from V and 5 bases from J, the junction contained 8 bases not matched to a gene. DNA of the CDR3: TGTGCCAGCAGCGCGAGACAGGGGTCCCACGAGCAGTACTTC. Residues: CASSARQGSHEQYF.

The chain joins TRBV18 to TRBJ2-2; D is ambiguous. Germline V CDR1 and CDR2: KGHSH, LQKENI. V was cut by 0 bases and J by 6 bases, with 11 bases left in between. This CDR3 is 15 amino acids long. The CDR3 nucleotides are TGTGCCAGCTCACCACCAAACTCCCGCGCCGGGGAGCTGTTTTTT. Its translation is CASSPPNSRAGELFF.

This clone was observed a single time. Here the CDR3 reads CASSAVPGLAHNEQFF. CDR3 nucleotide sequence: TGTGCCAGCAGCGCGGTACCCGGACTAGCGCACAATGAGCAGTTCTTC. This chain connects TRBV9 to TRBJ2-1; 9 nucleotides agree with TRBD2. Trimming took 3 bases from V and 5 from J; bases not matched to a gene: 9. The germline gives CDR1 SGDLS, CDR2 YYNGEE. The CDR3 has 16 amino acids. The entire variable domain, with the rest obtained from reference TRBV9 and TRBJ2-1, is as follows: DSGVTQTPKHLITATGQRVTLRCSPRSGDLSVYWYQQSLDQGLQFLIQYYNGEERAKGNILERFSAQQFPDLHSELNLSSLELGDSALYFCASSAVPGLAHNEQFFGPGTRLTVL.

The rearrangement joins TRBV19 to TRBJ2-5; weak D call: TRBD1 (5 bases). The CDR3 has 15 residues. CDR1 and CDR2 from the germline V gene are LNHDA and SQIVND (reference sequence). With 3 bases removed from V and 5 bases from J, the gap between germline ends came to 16 bases. The CDR3 DNA reads TGTGCCAGTAGTATGCGACAGCTCGTAGGGGAGACCCAGTACTTC. As protein: CASSMRQLVGETQYF.